The T cell receptor (beta chain) under discussion was sequenced for a study of blood T cell repertoires in COVID-19. Turning to the study itself: Sites in the United States, Italy and Spain provided acute and convalescent COVID-19 samples.

V was pared by 9 bases and J by 3 bases, with 6 bases of the junction left unmatched. CDR3 size: 13 residues. Germline loops: CDR1 KGHDR, CDR2 SFDVKD. Original handling: Nucleated cell number was recorded as an estimate derived from reference gene primer amplification. Libraries were prepared by immunoSEQ multiplex PCR; TCRdb keeps only in-frame clonotypes and omits some of them. Clonal size and the V and J genes are those of that table, whereas D and trimming came from the DNA. The sample holds under 200,000 clones, roughly nine tenths seen once. The chain links TRBV24-1 to TRBJ1-2, with 7 positions matching TRBD1. The specimen was peripheral blood. The sequence was obtained from a woman aged 55-70 years with COVID-19, enrolled during active disease. The CDR3 is CATADRADYGYTF. The CDR3 nucleotides read TGTGCCACCGCCGACAGGGCGGACTATGGCTACACCTTC.